This T cell receptor (beta chain) was sequenced for a study of a mutant IDH1 vaccine in newly diagnosed glioma. Across the whole study: Vaccination was launched 4-6 weeks after radiotherapy alone, or with temozolomide cycles. General study findings and limits: Pseudoprogression appeared independent of alterations in top peripheral clonotypes.

Using immunoSEQ multiplex PCR, the repertoire was profiled, and TCRdb retains in-frame clones only, with some absent. The data hold about 27,000 clones, with 65% to 80% observed a single time. With respect to this clone: Its antigen is not known.

The time point is: week 35, safety follow-up. All doses held 300 ug of mutant IDH1 20-mer peptide, with topical imiquimod. The receptor was derived from a man aged 50 or older with glioma. Sequencing used PBMCs, obtained from a glioma patient whose treatment included an IDH1 peptide vaccine.

The chain's CDR3 is CASSSGTGDTEAFF. CDR3 coding DNA: TGCGCCAGCAGCTCCGGGACAGGGGACACTGAAGCTTTCTTT. The gene calls are TRBV5-1 and TRBJ1-1, with TRBD1 matching 10 bases. Germline lookup yields CDR1 SGHRS and CDR2 YFSETQ. V lost 3 bases and J lost 3; bases outside the gene matches: 2. CDR3 length: 14 amino acids.